This T cell receptor (beta chain) was obtained from a study of blood T cell repertoires in COVID-19. Germline V lookup: CDR1 SQVTM, CDR2 ANQGSEA. The CDR3 has 15 amino acids. The V gene end was trimmed by 7 bases and the J gene end by 5 bases; junction bases not matched to a gene: 16. The study assigned cohorts using participant-reported clinical history. The table came from immunoSEQ multiplex PCR; TCRdb's copy has only in-frame clones and leaves some out. The sample includes about 310,000 clones, 70% to 90% seen only once; the top ten take about 2%. In this sample, this clone turned up a few times. The sequence was collected from a man aged 25-45 years who had recovered from COVID-19. The genes are TRBV29-1 and TRBJ1-2; the match to TRBD1 covers 7 bases. Sequencing was performed on PBMCs or T cells enriched from blood (not recorded which). Written as DNA, the CDR3 is TGCAGCGCCAGGGGGGCCGAGCGACTTCCTTATGGCTACACCTTC. Its protein is CSARGAERLPYGYTF.